Below are 10 T cell receptor beta chains sequenced from a single sample in a study of T cell responses to AZD1222 COVID-19 vaccine. Profiling relied on immunoSEQ multiplex PCR, and the TCRdb table lists in-frame clones only, not all of them. The sample yields about 140,000 clones, about 90% seen once. The sample consisted of peripheral blood, taken 28 days after the second dose of the MenACWY control vaccine. Receptor source: an adult who received the MenACWY meningococcal vaccine as a control.

The chain carries TRBV11-2 and TRBJ2-7, with D unclear. V lost 2 bases and J 6 bases, leaving 11 bases between the germline ends. This CDR3 is built from 13 residues. Germline CDR1 reads SGHAT; CDR2 reads FQNNGV. The chain's CDR3 is CASSLLGSGEQYF. The DNA for the CDR3 is TGTGCCAGCAGCTTATTAGGAAGTGGCGAGCAGTACTTC. The whole variable domain, remainder taken from reference TRBV11-2 and TRBJ2-7, is EAGVAQSPRYKIIEKRQSVAFWCNPISGHATLYWYQQILGQGPKLLIQFQNNGVVDDSQLPKDRFSAERLKGVDSTLKIQPAKLEDSAVYLCASSLLGSGEQYFGPGTRLTVT.

V gene TRBV2 combines with J gene TRBJ1-2; D ambiguous. The CDR3 extends over 13 amino acids. Germline-derived CDR1 and CDR2 are SNHLY and FYNNEI. Between the trimmed V and J ends, which lost 2 bases and 1 base, there was a span of 5 bases. The CDR3 DNA is TGTGCCAGCAGTGAACCCTTTAACTATGGCTACACCTTC. Encoded protein: CASSEPFNYGYTF. Combining the CDR3 with reference TRBV2 and TRBJ1-2 gives the whole variable domain EPEVTQTPSHQVTQMGQEVILRCVPISNHLYFYWYRQILGQKVEFLVSFYNNEISEKSEIFDDQFSVERPDGSNFTLKIRSTKLEDSAMYFCASSEPFNYGYTFGSGTRLTVV.

The rearrangement uses TRBV28 and TRBJ1-1; D gene ambiguous. Germline CDR1 reads MDHEN; CDR2 reads SYDVKM. V was pared by 4 bases and J by 6 bases, with 9 bases between. This CDR3 is built from 12 residues. The CDR3 here is CASSSTSAEAFF. The CDR3 DNA reads TGTGCCAGCAGTTCGACCAGCGCTGAAGCTTTCTTT.

The chain carries TRBV30 and TRBJ2-7, with D perhaps matching TRBD1 (5 bases). In germline, CDR1 is GTSNPN, CDR2 SVGIG (reference sequence). With 4 bases removed from V and 6 bases from J, the gap between germline ends came to 13 bases. CDR3 length: 12 residues. CDR3 residues: CAWNHQGTEQYF. The CDR3 DNA follows: TGTGCCTGGAACCACCAGGGTACCGAGCAGTACTTC.

The V gene is TRBV7-6, the J gene TRBJ1-1; no clear D gene. The CDR3 loop spans 13 amino acids. Germline lookup yields CDR1 SGHVS and CDR2 FNYEAQ. The V end lost 6 bases, the J end lost 1 base, and 9 bases lay between the germline ends. The CDR3 loop reads CASSYTGNTEAFF. For the CDR3, the DNA is TGTGCCAGCAGTTATACGGGGAACACTGAAGCTTTCTTT.

V gene TRBV7-5 combines with J gene TRBJ2-7; TRBD1 reflects the table's D call only, with no check against the DNA. TRBV7-5 is reported as a pseudogene. The CDR3 totals 15 residues. In DNA form, the CDR3 reads TGTGTCAGAAGCTTAGGAACAGGAACGTCCTACGAGCAGTACTTC. It encodes CVRSLGTGTSYEQYF.

The V call is TRBV3-1 (or the pseudogene TRBV3-2), the J call TRBJ1-5, with D possibly TRBD1 on 5 matching bases. Deletions cut 1 base from V and 9 bases from J, with 13 bases between. Germline CDR1 LGHDT, CDR2 YNNKEL (reference sequence). The length of the CDR3 is 14 residues. This CDR3 is CASSQAVGVWPQHF. CDR3 nucleotide sequence: TGTGCCAGCAGCCAAGCGGTGGGGGTGTGGCCCCAGCATTTT.

V usage is TRBV7-6 and J usage is TRBJ2-4; 14 bases align to TRBD2. The CDR3 is 16 amino acids. The V gene end was trimmed by 5 bases and the J gene end by 16 bases; junction bases not matched to a gene: 16. The germline CDR1 and CDR2 sequences are SGHVS and FNYEAQ. CDR3 region: CASSVTPTSGGADVYF. DNA of the CDR3: TGTGCCAGCAGCGTCACTCCGACTAGCGGGGGGGCGGACGTTTACTTC.

J is TRBJ2-2 and V is TRBV12-3 or TRBV12-4; the match to TRBD1 covers 7 bases. The CDR3 length is 13 residues. V shed 3 bases and J 7 bases; nucleotides not matched to a gene: 2. The CDR3 DNA reads TGTGCCAGCAGTTTCCAGGGGGACGGGGAGCTGTTTTTT. The encoded protein is CASSFQGDGELFF.

The rearrangement links TRBV6-2 or TRBV6-3 to TRBJ2-2; no definite D call. CDR3 length: 15 amino acids. Trimming left V 5 bases short and J 7 bases short, with 17 bases between. Germline loops: CDR1 MNHEY, CDR2 SVGEGT. In DNA form, the CDR3 reads TGTGCCAGCAGTCCCAACTCAAGGACGGGCGGGGAGCTGTTTTTT. Translation gives CASSPNSRTGGELFF.